The rows below give T cell receptor beta chains drawn from one sample of a study of blood T cell repertoires in COVID-19. Sequencing was performed with immunoSEQ multiplex PCR; in TCRdb, only in-frame clones are kept and a portion is missing. The sample has fewer than 250,000 clones; 86% are singletons. The sample was peripheral blood. The receptors originated from an older woman with acute or convalescent COVID-19. CDR3s include the opening cysteine and the closing phenylalanine or tryptophan. A D gene is named only where the DNA matches it firmly. Part of the rows lack a size; the others show once, few, many or a class for expanded clones.

v_call,clone_size,j_call,d_call,cdr3_aa,cdr3_nt
TRBV6-6,NA,TRBJ1-2,TRBD1,CASSYERPGTGGGYTF,TGTGCCAGCAGTTACGAGAGGCCCGGGACAGGGGGGGGCTACACCTTC
TRBV7-2,NA,TRBJ1-2,NA,CASSPLQGPYGYTF,TGTGCCAGCAGCCCTTTACAGGGACCCTATGGCTACACCTTC
TRBV10-2,NA,TRBJ2-7,TRBD1,CASSETTGGPYEQYF,TGCGCCAGCAGTGAGACAACAGGGGGTCCCTACGAGCAGTACTTC
TRBV7-9,few,TRBJ1-2,TRBD1,CASSLDRGHDGYTF,TGTGCCAGCAGCCTCGACAGGGGGCATGATGGCTACACCTTC
TRBV7-9,NA,TRBJ2-3,TRBD1,CASSPGTGRPITDTQYF,TGTGCCAGCAGTCCCGGGACAGGGCGACCAATCACAGATACGCAGTATTTT
TRBV7-8,NA,TRBJ1-2,NA,CASSPHREKGYTF,TGTGCCAGCAGCCCGCACAGGGAAAAAGGCTACACCTTC
TRBV6-2/TRBV6-3,NA,TRBJ1-6,NA,CASSYLGASNSPLHF,TGTGCCAGCAGTTACTTGGGCGCATCTAATTCACCCCTCCACTTT
TRBV2,NA,TRBJ2-1,NA,CASSPRSNEHEQFF,TGTGCCAGCTCCCCCCGGAGTAATGAGCATGAGCAGTTCTTC
TRBV18,NA,TRBJ2-3,NA,CASSTTDTQYF,TGTGCCAGCTCAACTACAGATACGCAGTATTTT
TRBV19,NA,TRBJ2-5,TRBD1,CASSRGQIQEETQYF,TGTGCCAGTAGCAGGGGACAGATACAAGAAGAGACCCAGTACTTC
TRBV6-2/TRBV6-3,NA,TRBJ1-6,TRBD1,CASSYETGNSPLHF,TGTGCCAGCAGTTACGAGACAGGGAATTCACCCCTCCACTTT
TRBV4-1,NA,TRBJ2-1,NA,CASSQVPGWSYNEQFF,TGCGCCAGCAGCCAGGTTCCAGGGTGGTCCTACAATGAGCAGTTCTTC
TRBV19,NA,TRBJ1-1,TRBD1,CASSIKRQGAIGTEAFF,TGTGCCAGTAGTATTAAACGACAGGGAGCGATCGGCACTGAAGCTTTCTTT
TRBV3-1/TRBV3-2,NA,TRBJ1-2,TRBD1,CASSRATGANYGYTF,TGTGCCAGCAGCCGGGCGACAGGGGCTAACTATGGCTACACCTTC
TRBV5-1,NA,TRBJ2-1,NA,CASREGYEQFF,TGCGCCAGCAGGGAGGGCTATGAGCAGTTCTTC
TRBV10-3,NA,TRBJ2-7,TRBD2,CAISRTSGSYEQYF,TGTGCCATCAGCCGGACTAGCGGGAGCTACGAGCAGTACTTC
TRBV3-1/TRBV3-2,NA,TRBJ2-1,TRBD2,CASSQALPGTSGRNEQFF,TGTGCCAGCAGCCAAGCTCTACCAGGGACTAGCGGGAGGAATGAGCAGTTCTTC
TRBV5-1,NA,TRBJ2-2,TRBD2,CASSPREAGRGELFF,TGCGCCAGCAGCCCCAGGGAAGCGGGGCGCGGGGAGCTGTTTTTT
TRBV5-1,NA,TRBJ1-1,NA,CASSLAGMAGTEAFF,TGCGCCAGCAGCTTGGCCGGAATGGCAGGCACTGAAGCTTTCTTT
TRBV5-6,NA,TRBJ2-2,TRBD2,CASSPGREGNTGELFF,TGTGCCAGCAGCCCCGGAAGGGAGGGGAACACCGGGGAGCTGTTTTTT
TRBV3-1/TRBV3-2,NA,TRBJ2-7,TRBD1,CASSQEGGRNEQYF,TGTGCCAGCAGCCAAGAAGGGGGCAGGAACGAGCAGTACTTC
TRBV27,NA,TRBJ2-1,NA,CASSPRRGIAANEQFF,TGTGCCAGCAGTCCCCGCCGGGGGATAGCAGCCAATGAGCAGTTCTTC
TRBV5-4,NA,TRBJ2-7,TRBD1,CASSPDRATYEQYF,TGTGCCAGCAGCCCCGACAGGGCTACCTACGAGCAGTACTTC
TRBV5-1,NA,TRBJ1-1,NA,CASSLGRGQNTEAFF,TGCGCCAGCAGCTTGGGCAGGGGTCAGAACACTGAAGCTTTCTTT
TRBV18,NA,TRBJ2-7,TRBD1,CASSLGTGDPYEQYF,TGTGCCAGCTCACTCGGGACAGGGGACCCCTACGAGCAGTACTTC
TRBV5-6,NA,TRBJ2-7,TRBD2,CASSLLAGEVYEQYF,TGTGCCAGCAGCTTGCTAGCGGGAGAGGTCTACGAGCAGTACTTC
TRBV5-5,once,TRBJ1-4,TRBD1,CASSKPGTGSTEKLFF,TGTGCCAGCAGCAAACCCGGGACAGGGTCCACAGAAAAACTGTTTTTT
TRBV6-5,NA,TRBJ2-7,TRBD1,CASRATGTGAYEQYF,TGTGCCAGCAGAGCGACCGGGACAGGGGCCTACGAGCAGTACTTC
TRBV27,NA,TRBJ2-1,TRBD2,CASSLSWDSGGYNEQFF,TGTGCCAGCAGTTTATCCTGGGATAGCGGGGGGTACAATGAGCAGTTCTTC
TRBV2,NA,TRBJ2-7,NA,CASTPNYEQYF,TGTGCCAGCACCCCCAACTACGAGCAGTACTTC
TRBV7-6,few,TRBJ1-1,NA,CASSADSNTEAFF,TGTGCCAGCAGCGCAGACAGTAACACTGAAGCTTTCTTT
TRBV5-4,NA,TRBJ2-2,NA,CASSLAPGAGTGELFF,TGTGCCAGCAGCTTAGCCCCGGGAGCAGGCACCGGGGAGCTGTTTTTT
TRBV9,NA,TRBJ2-5,NA,CASSVNPIQETQYF,TGTGCCAGCAGCGTAAACCCTATCCAAGAGACCCAGTACTTC
TRBV7-9,NA,TRBJ1-4,NA,CASSLERVEKLFF,TGTGCCAGCAGCTTAGAACGGGTTGAAAAACTGTTTTTT
TRBV7-2,NA,TRBJ1-3,NA,CASSTGLSGNTIYF,TGTGCCAGCAGCACAGGGCTCTCTGGAAACACCATATATTTT
TRBV18,NA,TRBJ2-7,TRBD1,CASSPGQGAYEQYF,TGTGCCAGCTCTCCAGGACAGGGGGCCTACGAGCAGTACTTC
TRBV6-5,NA,TRBJ2-7,TRBD2,CASTTRQGGYYEQYF,TGTGCCAGCACCACCAGGCAGGGAGGGTACTACGAGCAGTACTTC
TRBV6-5,NA,TRBJ1-1,NA,CASRQLMNTEAFF,TGTGCCAGCCGACAGCTCATGAACACTGAAGCTTTCTTT
TRBV28,NA,TRBJ1-2,NA,CASSLYRGTDYGYTF,TGTGCCAGCAGTTTATATCGGGGGACCGACTATGGCTACACCTTC
TRBV6-9,NA,TRBJ2-7,NA,CASSLNQPGPSYEQYF,TGTGCCAGCAGTTTGAACCAACCTGGGCCCTCCTACGAGCAGTACTTC
TRBV24-1,NA,TRBJ2-7,NA,CATSDPASSYEQYF,TGTGCCACCAGTGACCCCGCCAGCTCCTACGAGCAGTACTTC
TRBV5-1,NA,TRBJ2-3,NA,CASSDPGVTQYF,TGCGCCAGCAGCGATCCGGGAGTCACGCAGTATTTT
TRBV28,NA,TRBJ1-2,TRBD1,CASRLDRGYGYTF,TGTGCCAGCAGGCTGGACAGGGGCTATGGCTACACCTTC
TRBV28,NA,TRBJ2-1,TRBD1,CASRGQINEQFF,TGTGCCAGCAGGGGACAGATCAATGAGCAGTTCTTC
TRBV11-2,NA,TRBJ2-2,TRBD2,CASSIRGGPGTGELFF,TGTGCCAGCAGCATACGGGGAGGGCCGGGGACCGGGGAGCTGTTTTTT
TRBV6-6,NA,TRBJ2-5,TRBD1,CASSYSPGGETQYF,TGTGCCAGCAGTTACTCACCAGGGGGAGAGACCCAGTACTTC
TRBV11-2,NA,TRBJ2-7,NA,CASSSDRAYEQYF,TGTGCCAGCAGCTCGGACAGAGCTTACGAGCAGTACTTC
TRBV2,NA,TRBJ2-5,TRBD2,CASTQRGVGDQYF,TGCGCCAGCACCCAGCGGGGGGTAGGGGACCAGTACTTC
TRBV2,NA,TRBJ2-1,NA,CASTGTASNEQFF,TGTGCCAGCACCGGGACTGCCTCCAATGAGCAGTTCTTC
TRBV7-9,NA,TRBJ2-3,TRBD1,CASSLPSRGSTDTQYF,TGTGCCAGCAGCTTACCCAGCAGGGGGAGCACAGATACGCAGTATTTT
TRBV6-6,once,TRBJ2-5,TRBD1,CASSWGQGGEETQYF,TGTGCCAGCAGTTGGGGACAGGGCGGGGAGGAGACCCAGTACTTC
TRBV5-4,NA,TRBJ1-1,TRBD1,CASSPARGQGTTEAFF,TGTGCCAGCAGCCCCGCAAGAGGACAGGGGACCACTGAAGCTTTCTTT
TRBV15,few,TRBJ1-4,NA,CATSRDITERNEKLFF,TGTGCCACCAGCAGAGATATCACAGAACGAAATGAAAAACTGTTTTTT
TRBV24-1,NA,TRBJ1-1,NA,CATPRIAGGHAGTEAFF,TGTGCCACCCCCCGAATAGCGGGGGGCCACGCGGGCACTGAAGCTTTCTTT
TRBV10-3,NA,TRBJ2-7,TRBD2,CAISVLAGGAYEQYF,TGTGCCATCAGTGTTTTAGCGGGGGGGGCCTACGAGCAGTACTTC
TRBV14,NA,TRBJ2-1,TRBD1,CASSRSQGAYNEQFF,TGTGCCAGCAGCCGAAGCCAGGGGGCATACAATGAGCAGTTCTTC
TRBV10-2,NA,TRBJ1-1,TRBD1,CASKDRADTEAFF,TGCGCCAGCAAGGACAGGGCGGACACTGAAGCTTTCTTT
TRBV7-9,NA,TRBJ2-2,NA,CASSLALGNTGELFF,TGTGCCAGCAGCTTAGCGCTCGGGAACACCGGGGAGCTGTTTTTT
TRBV5-4,NA,TRBJ1-4,TRBD1,CASRETGGNEKLFF,TGTGCCAGCAGGGAGACAGGGGGTAATGAAAAACTGTTTTTT
TRBV5-1,NA,TRBJ2-1,TRBD2,CASSLSTSGTSVEQFF,TGCGCCAGCAGCTTGTCGACTAGCGGGACCTCTGTGGAGCAGTTCTTC